There are a few counts of the clone carrying this TCR beta chain. Its antigen remains unidentified. These data come from a study of T cells after yellow fever vaccination. General study points: Repertoires sorted by FACS could include abundant clonotypes that are contaminants from the bulk population.

TCR cDNA was made by 5'RACE template switching, adding a universal primer site and UMIs. TCRdb redid the calling of the 5' RACE reads with MiXCR, one entry per CDR3 protein. The profile covers some 320,000 distinct CDR3 sequences, with about 4% appearing a single time and around 23% taken by the ten largest. CDR1 and CDR2 from the germline V gene are MNHEY and SVGAGI. The CDR3 covers 16 residues. The V segment lost 6 bases and the J segment 0 bases; nucleotides outside the gene matches: 10. The V gene is TRBV6-5, the J gene TRBJ2-7, with 8 bases identical to TRBD1. This sequence originates from a man aged 18 to 30 who received the YFV17D yellow fever vaccine. This specimen was PBMCs, taken 5 days after the yellow fever booster vaccination. The CDR3: CASSTFRQGHSYEQYF. Written as DNA, the CDR3 is TGTGCCAGCAGCACCTTCCGACAGGGGCACTCCTACGAGCAGTACTTC.